Listed below are T cell receptor beta chains from one sample, sequenced in a study of blood T cell repertoires in COVID-19. Generated by immunoSEQ multiplex PCR, the TCRdb table keeps only in-frame clones and is missing some. The sample consists of about 210,000 clones, about 86% of them appearing once. The sequenced sample was PBMCs or T cells enriched from blood (not recorded which). These receptors were taken from a woman aged 50 to 60 with acute COVID-19. CDR3s include the opening cysteine and the closing phenylalanine or tryptophan.

v_call	j_call	cdr3_aa
TRBV7-6	TRBJ2-7	CASSPTGTDNSYEQYF
TRBV9	TRBJ2-2	CASSVGSPGRTGELFF
TRBV28	TRBJ1-2	CASNRRGDYGYTF
TRBV19	TRBJ1-1	CASSILAGSNTEAFF
TRBV20-1	TRBJ2-1	CSASNSASGSLGQFF
TRBV7-2	TRBJ2-5	CASSFGGGARETQYF
TRBV10-3	TRBJ2-5	CAISSSGQETQYF
TRBV29-1	TRBJ2-7	CSVGTGADEQYF
TRBV11-3	TRBJ2-1	CASSLASQNEQFF
TRBV14	TRBJ2-5	CASSQNRGQETQYF
TRBV30	TRBJ2-3	CAWSIRGTDTQYF
TRBV27	TRBJ2-3	CASTNSQGGGGTDTQYF
TRBV7-2	TRBJ2-7	CASSSNYEQYF
TRBV7-9	TRBJ1-2	CASSLAAANYGYTF
TRBV30	TRBJ2-1	CAWSYNNEQFF
TRBV2	TRBJ2-7	CASSESPGLKSYEQYF
TRBV18	TRBJ2-1	CASSPRQGGQNEQFF
TRBV14	TRBJ1-2	CASSQVWDTYGYTF
TRBV5-3	TRBJ2-1	CARSPYLLAGMTGGEQFF
TRBV28	TRBJ2-3	CASSLGTGSYRTDTQYF
TRBV5-4	TRBJ2-3	CASSLIFGGRAKDTQYF
TRBV27	TRBJ2-5	CASSFSRASWETQYF
TRBV12-5	TRBJ2-1	CASGLGTASGASEQFF
TRBV28	TRBJ2-7	CASSPARLAGESEQYF
TRBV21-1	TRBJ1-5	CASSKDGFTVYSNQPQHF
TRBV2	TRBJ2-5	CASSSQGFGQETQYF
TRBV30	TRBJ2-3	CAWNSGTSGSTDTQYF
TRBV7-2	TRBJ2-3	CASSLGFGGPTDTQYF
TRBV14	TRBJ1-6	CASSQLAVSYNSPLHF
TRBV18	TRBJ1-2	CASSPQGQGMYYGYTF
TRBV29-1	TRBJ1-5	CSVGAGIEPQHF
TRBV6-5	TRBJ2-7	CASNRREEYEQYF
TRBV10-2	TRBJ2-7	CASGTGQYEQYF
TRBV4-3	TRBJ1-4	CASSRSGTGNEKLFF
TRBV6-2/TRBV6-3	TRBJ1-2	CASSYHRGNYGYTF
TRBV4-2	TRBJ1-4	CASSQRPGGQGNEKLFF
TRBV4-3	TRBJ1-2	CASSQGTGNEYGYTF
TRBV5-4	TRBJ1-3	CASSFYQVSGNTIYF
TRBV4-3	TRBJ2-3	CASSQDPGMSTDTQYF
TRBV30	TRBJ1-3	CAWSNRGRMGNTIYF
TRBV19	TRBJ2-7	CASSGTSGLMEQYF
TRBV24-1	TRBJ1-2	CATSDFATGIYGYTF
TRBV19	TRBJ2-2	CASTNRDRRTGELFF
TRBV30	TRBJ1-5	CAWSVLGHQPQHF
TRBV7-2	TRBJ2-7	CASSLVPVSGEQYF
TRBV28	TRBJ1-4	CASSSVSYRLTNEKLFF
TRBV7-2	TRBJ1-5	CASSLAGYSNQPQHF
TRBV9	TRBJ2-1	CASNSGGSSYNEQFF
TRBV12-5	TRBJ2-7	CASGRGIYEQYF
TRBV7-2	TRBJ1-5	CASSLKQGQPQHF